This TCR beta chain was found in a study of blood T cell repertoires in COVID-19. The V end was cut by 7 bases, the J end by 7 bases, with 12 bases between. This CDR3 region has 12 residues. The germline gives CDR1 SGHNT, CDR2 YYREEE (reference sequence). The data were produced by immunoSEQ multiplex PCR, yet TCRdb's version contains in-frame clones alone and is incomplete. This sample has more than 65,000 clones, with around 85% found just once. The sequence came from a woman of 80 years or more with active or convalescent COVID-19. Material for sequencing was peripheral blood. The V and J genes are TRBV5-4 and TRBJ2-1; D is perhaps TRBD1 (5 bases). The CDR3 loop is CASSQSGNEQFF. The CDR3 nucleotides read TGTGCCAGCTCCCAGTCAGGGAATGAGCAGTTCTTC.